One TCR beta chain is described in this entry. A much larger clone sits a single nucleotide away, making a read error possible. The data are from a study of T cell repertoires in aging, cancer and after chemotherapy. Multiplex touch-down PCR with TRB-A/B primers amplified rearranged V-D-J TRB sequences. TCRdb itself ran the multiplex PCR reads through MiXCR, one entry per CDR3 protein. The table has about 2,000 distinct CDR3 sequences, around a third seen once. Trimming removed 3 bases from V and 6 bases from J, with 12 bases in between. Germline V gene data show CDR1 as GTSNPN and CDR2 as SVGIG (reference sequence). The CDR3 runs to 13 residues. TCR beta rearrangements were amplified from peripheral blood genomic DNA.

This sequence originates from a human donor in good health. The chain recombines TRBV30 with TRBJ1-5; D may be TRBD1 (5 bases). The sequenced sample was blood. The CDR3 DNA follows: TGTGCCTGGAGCCATGGGGCTAGTCAGCCCCAGCATTTT. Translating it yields CAWSHGASQPQHF.